These 9 T cell receptor beta chains were all obtained from the same sample, sequenced in a study of response to subunit inactivated influenza vaccine (dated by TCRdb to 2016 to 2019). The library came from RT-PCR. The run used an Illumina HiSeq 2500. Starting from the raw public reads, TCRdb applied fastp trimming at Q25, assembled clones with MiXCR and retained in-frame beta chains. Duplicate CDR3 protein sequences are folded into a single record with the most common DNA and genes. The sample has hundreds of thousands of distinct CDR3 sequences on record, 7.6% of them singletons. The ten top clones hold approximately 12% of the sample. The source was PBMCs from blood, collected roughly 24 months after vaccination. These receptors all stem from a man between 45 and 75 years old who received an inactivated influenza vaccine. Donor details come from another sample of the same person, matched by shared clones.

This clonotype was observed a handful of times. DNA of the CDR3: TGCGCCAGCAGTGAGTCAACTGAGACCCAGTACTTC. Its protein is CASSESTETQYF. V is TRBV10-2 and J is TRBJ2-5; D ambiguous. The CDR3 is 12 amino acids. V dropped 0 bases and J dropped 5 bases, with 4 bases sitting between them. Looked up from germline, CDR1 is WSHSY and CDR2 is SAAADI.

This clonotype appeared a few times. The V gene is TRBV7-9, the J gene TRBJ2-3; a weak D match, TRBD1 (6 bases). Trimming removed 1 base from V and 1 base from J, with 9 bases in between. CDR1 is SEHNR, CDR2 FQNEAQ, per germline (reference sequence). This CDR3 is 15 amino acids long. The CDR3 reads CASSLDNRGTDTQYF. In DNA form, the CDR3 reads TGTGCCAGCAGCTTAGACAACAGGGGCACAGATACGCAGTATTTT.

This clonotype was seen only a few times. The V and J genes are TRBV19 and TRBJ1-2, with D unclear. The V gene's germline CDR1 is LNHDA and CDR2 SQIVND (reference sequence). V was pared by 9 bases and J by 4 bases, with 12 bases between. The CDR3 has 12 amino acids. The CDR3 is CASNIGFYGYTF. CDR3 sequence (DNA): TGTGCCAGCAATATAGGGTTCTATGGCTACACCTTC.

This clonotype was detected a few times. The rearrangement links TRBV12-3 or TRBV12-4 to TRBJ2-3, with TRBD2 as a possible D gene (5 bases). The CDR3 consists of 14 residues. Trimming took off 7 bases at V and 3 bases at J, with 14 bases between the two ends. The CDR3 nucleotides are TGTGCCAGCAACCCTCGGGGAGAGACAGATACGCAGTATTTT. It translates to CASNPRGETDTQYF.

This clonotype appeared a few times. The chain carries TRBV7-6 and TRBJ1-6; 10 bases match TRBD1. V trimming: 4 bases; J trimming: 9 bases; junction bases outside the gene matches: 12. Per germline, CDR1 SGHVS and CDR2 FNYEAQ. The CDR3 is 17 amino acids. The CDR3 region is CASSSLGGTGAISPLHF. In DNA, the CDR3 is TGTGCCAGCAGCTCTCTCGGTGGGACAGGGGCGATTTCACCCCTCCACTTT.

This clonotype was observed a few times. V gene TRBV4-2 combines with J gene TRBJ2-5; the D gene is possibly TRBD2 (5 bases). Between the trimmed V and J ends, which lost 2 bases and 0 bases, there was a span of 10 bases. Germline values: CDR1 LGHNA, CDR2 YNFKEQ. The CDR3 has 15 residues. CDR3 DNA: TGTGCCAGCAGCCAACGTGACGGGAACCAAGAGACCCAGTACTTC. Amino acid sequence: CASSQRDGNQETQYF.

The chain joins TRBV6-2 or TRBV6-3 to TRBJ1-2; D uncertain. The V and J ends lost 4 bases and 3 bases respectively, with 27 bases between them. Germline V lookup: CDR1 MNHEY, CDR2 SVGEGT. The CDR3 runs 19 residues. CDR3 bases: TGTGCCAGCAGTTTCAACCCAGCGGGCCCGGTGTCCCTAGACTATGGCTACACCTTC. It specifies CASSFNPAGPVSLDYGYTF.

The rearrangement links TRBV6-1 to TRBJ1-4; D not resolved. CDR1 MNHNS and CDR2 SASEGT come from the germline V gene. This CDR3 is built from 16 residues. V lost 5 bases and J 3 bases, leaving 16 bases between the germline ends. CDR3 coding DNA: TGTGCCAGCAGTAAAGTGCGGGGAGGCCCTAATGAAAAACTGTTTTTT. Its translation: CASSKVRGGPNEKLFF.

The V gene is TRBV18, the J gene TRBJ2-3; D gene uncertain. V was trimmed by 3 bases and J by 2 bases, leaving 12 bases between them. The V gene's germline CDR1 is KGHSH and CDR2 LQKENI. The CDR3 has 15 residues. The CDR3 coding sequence is TGTGCCAGCTCACCTGAAGGGCTGGTCACAGATACGCAGTATTTT. Encoded protein: CASSPEGLVTDTQYF.